This TCR beta chain was sequenced during a study of T cell responses to AZD1222 COVID-19 vaccine. Study at large: Timing groups of about 4 and about 12 weeks for second doses were pooled.

TCRdb's copy holds only in-frame clones and misses some; the assay was immunoSEQ multiplex PCR. Found here are some 140,000 clones, 80% to 95% of them singletons; the top ten hold around 2.7%. This clone was seen only once. Its specificity is not known. Study-level results: It should be noted that donors were predominantly white British and more often female, and clonal diversity was possibly underestimated.

Sample: peripheral blood, taken on day 0 of AZD1222 vaccination. The TCR sequence derives from an adult in good health.

CDR3 DNA sequence: TGTGCCTGGAGTTTAGCGGGGGCCGGCTCCTACAATGAGCAGTTCTTC. Translated, it gives CAWSLAGAGSYNEQFF. J is TRBJ2-1 and V is TRBV30, with 9 bases fitting TRBD2. The CDR3 is 16 residues long. Germline V gene lookup returns CDR1 GTSNPN and CDR2 SVGIG (reference sequence). The V gene end was trimmed by 2 bases and the J gene end by 0 bases; junction bases not matched to a gene: 5.